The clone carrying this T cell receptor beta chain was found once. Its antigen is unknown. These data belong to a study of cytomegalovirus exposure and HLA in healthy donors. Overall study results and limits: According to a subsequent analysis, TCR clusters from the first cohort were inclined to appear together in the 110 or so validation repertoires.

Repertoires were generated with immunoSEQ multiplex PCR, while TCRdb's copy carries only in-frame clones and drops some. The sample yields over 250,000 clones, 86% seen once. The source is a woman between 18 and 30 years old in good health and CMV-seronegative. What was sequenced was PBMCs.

The CDR3 protein is CASSIGLAGTGELFF. The CDR3 nucleotides are TGTGCCAGCAGCATCGGACTAGCGGGCACCGGGGAGCTGTTTTTT. V and J are TRBV6-6 and TRBJ2-2; 11 bases are a match to TRBD2. Unmatched junction bases numbered 4, after V lost 6 bases and J lost 4 bases. The CDR3 has 15 amino acids. Per germline, CDR1 MNHNY and CDR2 SVGAGI (reference sequence).